This TCR beta chain was found in a study of radiotherapy plus CTLA-4 blockade in lung cancer. Study-wide findings and caveats: Blood TCR clones of tumor origin expanded after radiotherapy plus ipilimumab. It was early blood T cell clone dynamics, with interferon-beta, that reportedly best predicted response.

The germline V gene encodes CDR1 MGHDK and CDR2 SYGVNS. The CDR3 is made up of 15 amino acids. V gave up 5 bases and J gave up 6 bases; unmatched junction bases: 6. In regard to this clone: What it recognizes is unknown.

Lung cancer patients with chemo-refractory metastatic non-small-cell disease were given focal radiation plus CTLA-4 blockade with ipilimumab. Sequencing used immunoSEQ multiplex PCR; TCRdb keeps in-frame clones, though not all of them. The sample has some 120,000 clones, roughly four fifths seen once; the top ten hold roughly 3.3%. This receptor was obtained from a human donor with non-small cell lung cancer that progressed on radiotherapy plus ipilimumab. Some clones in this sample may be carry-over from other donors' samples. The sequences come from peripheral blood, collected from a patient treated with radiotherapy plus ipilimumab. The V call is TRBV25-1, the J call TRBJ2-2, with TRBD2 matching over 10 bases. CDR3 sequence reads: CASSIAGGGAGELFF. DNA for the CDR3: TGTGCCAGCAGTATAGCGGGGGGCGGCGCCGGGGAGCTGTTTTTT.